This T cell receptor (beta chain) is drawn from a study of T cell responses to AZD1222 COVID-19 vaccine. TCRdb's table, derived via immunoSEQ multiplex PCR, lists solely in-frame clones and lacks some. Here the sample spans approximately 80,000 clones, approximately 90% being singletons. V was clipped by 7 bases and J by 5 bases, with 8 bases between them. Germline V gene lookup returns CDR1 MGHDK and CDR2 SYGVNS. The length of the CDR3 is 11 residues. The sample consisted of peripheral blood, taken on day 0 of AZD1222 vaccination. The chain couples TRBV25-1 to TRBJ1-2; tentatively, D is TRBD1 (5 bases). The origin of this receptor is an adult in good health. In nucleotides, the CDR3 is TGTGCCAGCACAGGGTGGTATGGCTACACCTTC. It specifies CASTGWYGYTF.